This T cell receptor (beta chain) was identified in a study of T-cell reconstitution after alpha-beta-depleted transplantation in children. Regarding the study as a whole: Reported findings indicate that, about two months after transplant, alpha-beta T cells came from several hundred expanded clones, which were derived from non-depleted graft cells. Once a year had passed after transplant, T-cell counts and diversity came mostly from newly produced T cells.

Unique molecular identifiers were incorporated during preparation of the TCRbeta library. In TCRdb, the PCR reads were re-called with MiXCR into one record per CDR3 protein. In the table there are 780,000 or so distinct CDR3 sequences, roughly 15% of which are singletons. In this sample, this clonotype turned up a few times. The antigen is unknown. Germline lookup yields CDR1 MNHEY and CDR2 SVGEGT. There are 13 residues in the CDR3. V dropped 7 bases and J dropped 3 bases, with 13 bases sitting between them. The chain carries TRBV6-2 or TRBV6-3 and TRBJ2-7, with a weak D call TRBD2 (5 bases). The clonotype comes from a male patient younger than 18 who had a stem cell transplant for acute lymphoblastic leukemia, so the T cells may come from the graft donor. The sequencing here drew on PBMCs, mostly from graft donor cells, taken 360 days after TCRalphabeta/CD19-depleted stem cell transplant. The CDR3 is CASNREGIYEQYF. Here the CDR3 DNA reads TGTGCCAGCAACAGAGAGGGAATCTACGAGCAGTACTTC.